This TCR beta chain was retrieved from a study of CXCR3-negative and CXCR3-positive naive CD8 T cells (dated by TCRdb to the late 2010s). About the investigation overall: In total, 130 million or so TRB reads were obtained, which works out to roughly 1.5 +/- 0.3 million reads per library. Diversity and physicochemical repertoire analyses were performed on around 10 donors pooled from two independent experiments. TRBV-TRBJ cluster analysis included naive subsets from 5 donors and memory cells from 3 donors. Study-wide conclusions, independent of this receptor: Surface CD5, linked to self-reactivity in mice, was comparable between naive subsets; TCR interaction strength was therefore also inferred from TRB CDR3 physicochemical properties. Similar TRBV-TRBJ usage was shown by naive CXCR3-negative and CXCR3-positive cells from the same donor, whereas distinct patterns were shown by memory cells. Both naive subsets had comparably high repertoire diversity, while memory CD8+ T cells had much lower repertoire diversity. Compared with CXCR3-negative naive cells, CXCR3-positive naive cells had TRB CDR3s with higher hydrophobicity (lower Kidera factor 4), lower energy, and higher strength and volume indices. Freshly isolated PBMCs were used for most assays because CXCR3 expression went down partially after cryopreservation.

Each CD8+ T cell subset was flow-sorted in triplicate, and around 300,000 cells per subset were placed directly into RLT lysis buffer. Naive CD8+ T cells were defined stringently as CD45RO-CCR7+CD27+CD95- to exclude memory contaminants. Standard density gradient centrifugation was used to isolate peripheral blood mononuclear cells from buffy coats. A FACSAria III was used to flow-sort naive CD8+ T cells into CXCR3-negative and CXCR3-positive populations. Total RNA was extracted from sorted cells with an RNeasy Mini Kit. Looking up the germline V gene yields CDR1 MDHEN and CDR2 SYDVKM. Reading from cysteine to phenylalanine, the CDR3 counts 16 amino acids. The DNA sequence is not available. A word on this clonotype: Its target antigen remains unknown.

These reads were obtained on a NextSeq 550. The Human TCR Profiling Kit (MiLaboratory) was used to make UMI-labeled 5' RACE TRB cDNA libraries. The full amount of extracted RNA was used for cDNA synthesis, and the full amount of resulting cDNA was used for PCR amplification. Libraries were prepared in parallel with an identical number of PCR cycles. In the original analysis: About 53,000 +/- 10,000 unique UMI-labeled TRB cDNA molecules per library were extracted with MIGEC and MiXCR, with at least two reads per UMI required. On average, each library contained about 40,000 +/- 10,000 functional in-frame TRB CDR3 nucleotide clonotypes without stop codons. Diversity metrics, including normalized Shannon-Wiener and Chao1, were computed in VDJtools after downsampling to 5000 UMI-labeled TRB molecules per sample. VDJtools computed clonotype-size-weighted physicochemical properties of the central five CDR3 residues: interaction energy, strength, volume and Kidera factor 4. TCRdb reprocessed the reads, and each CDR3 protein sequence is entered once, without DNA. TCRdb assigned the V and J calls; the authors' analysis was not used. This specimen's table enumerates about 130,000 distinct CDR3 sequences. The ten most abundant clones make up 0.25% to 0.35% of the sample.

The sequence derives from a human donor in good health. Some clones in this sample may be carry-over from other donors' samples. The material sequenced was naive CXCR3- CD8+ T cells from blood. This specimen's cell subset or site label, interpreted: CD45RO-CCR7+CD27+CD95- naive CD8+ T cells lacking CXCR3 (TNR3-). Here the chain combines TRBV28 and TRBJ1-2; with no DNA, the TCRdb D assignment of TRBD1 cannot be verified. CDR3 sequence: CASITVRTGINYGYTF.